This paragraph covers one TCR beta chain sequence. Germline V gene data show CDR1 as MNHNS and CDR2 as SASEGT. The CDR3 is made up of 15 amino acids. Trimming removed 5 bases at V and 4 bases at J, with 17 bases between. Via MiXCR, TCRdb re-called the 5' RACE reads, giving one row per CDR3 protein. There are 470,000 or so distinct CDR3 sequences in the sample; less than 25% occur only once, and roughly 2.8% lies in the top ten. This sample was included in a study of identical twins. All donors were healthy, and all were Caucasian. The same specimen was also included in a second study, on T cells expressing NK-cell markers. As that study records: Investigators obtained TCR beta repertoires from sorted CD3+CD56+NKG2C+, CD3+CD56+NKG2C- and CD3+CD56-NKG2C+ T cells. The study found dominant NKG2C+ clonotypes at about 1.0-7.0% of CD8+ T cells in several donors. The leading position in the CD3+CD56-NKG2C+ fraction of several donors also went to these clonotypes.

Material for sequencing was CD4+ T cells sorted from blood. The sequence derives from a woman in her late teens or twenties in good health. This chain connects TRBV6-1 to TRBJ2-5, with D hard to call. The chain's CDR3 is CASSRLSSPVETQYF. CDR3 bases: TGTGCCAGCAGTCGCCTCAGCAGCCCGGTAGAGACCCAGTACTTC.